These T cell receptor beta chains were read from a single sample in a study of T cell responses to AZD1222 COVID-19 vaccine. Using immunoSEQ multiplex PCR, the repertoire was profiled, and TCRdb retains in-frame clones only, with some absent. The data show 170,000 or so clones, approximately 90% seen once. Specimen: peripheral blood, collected on day 0 of AZD1222 vaccination. Receptors originate from an adult in good health. CDR3s include the opening cysteine and the closing phenylalanine or tryptophan. Each record gives: V gene, D gene, clone size, J gene, CDR3 DNA, CDR3 protein. A D gene is named only where the DNA matches it firmly. Not all rows give a size; the values are once, few, many and, for expanded clones, a class.

v_call: TRBV10-3
d_call: NA
clone_size: NA
j_call: TRBJ1-1
cdr3_nt: TGTGCCATCAGTGTAGACGGTCGAACTGAAGCTTTCTTT
cdr3_aa: CAISVDGRTEAFF

v_call: TRBV5-1
d_call: NA
clone_size: NA
j_call: TRBJ2-7
cdr3_nt: TGCGCCAGCAGCCAGCCCAGAAACGGATCAAGCTACGAGCAGTACTTC
cdr3_aa: CASSQPRNGSSYEQYF

v_call: TRBV4-1
d_call: NA
clone_size: NA
j_call: TRBJ1-4
cdr3_nt: TGCGCCAGCAGCCACGGGGGATCGGGGGCGTTTGAAAAACTGTTTTTT
cdr3_aa: CASSHGGSGAFEKLFF

v_call: TRBV9
d_call: NA
clone_size: NA
j_call: TRBJ2-7
cdr3_nt: TGTGCCAGCAGCCTACCGAGAGCGCGGGGCTCCTACGAGCAGTACTTC
cdr3_aa: CASSLPRARGSYEQYF

v_call: TRBV5-8
d_call: TRBD1
clone_size: once
j_call: TRBJ2-3
cdr3_nt: TGTGCCAGCAGCCAAACCGGGACAGGTTTTTGGACAGATACGCAGTATTTT
cdr3_aa: CASSQTGTGFWTDTQYF

v_call: TRBV5-1
d_call: TRBD1
clone_size: NA
j_call: TRBJ2-7
cdr3_nt: TGCGCCAGCAGCCACCTACAGGGGGAGCTAGCCTACGAGCAGTACTTC
cdr3_aa: CASSHLQGELAYEQYF

v_call: TRBV19
d_call: NA
clone_size: NA
j_call: TRBJ2-6
cdr3_nt: TGTGCCAGTAGTCCGGTATTCGCCACCTCTGGGGCCAACGTCCTGACTTTC
cdr3_aa: CASSPVFATSGANVLTF

v_call: TRBV5-1
d_call: TRBD1
clone_size: once
j_call: TRBJ2-7
cdr3_nt: TGCGCCAGCAGCTCCTACCCGGGACAGGGTACCGAGCAGTACTTC
cdr3_aa: CASSSYPGQGTEQYF

v_call: TRBV6-6
d_call: NA
clone_size: NA
j_call: TRBJ2-3
cdr3_nt: TGTGCCAGCACCAATGGGGGGGCCAGGGATACGCAGTATTTT
cdr3_aa: CASTNGGARDTQYF

v_call: TRBV28
d_call: NA
clone_size: NA
j_call: TRBJ2-5
cdr3_nt: TGTGCCACCACCGACTCAGGGCCACCCTTCCAAGAGACCCAGTACTTC
cdr3_aa: CATTDSGPPFQETQYF

v_call: TRBV13
d_call: NA
clone_size: NA
j_call: TRBJ1-2
cdr3_nt: TGTGCCAGCAGCTTGTTCCTTGGGGGGACCTATGGCTACACCTTC
cdr3_aa: CASSLFLGGTYGYTF

v_call: TRBV7-2
d_call: NA
clone_size: NA
j_call: TRBJ2-5
cdr3_nt: TGTGCCAGCACCAACAGAGGACAAGAGACCCAGTACTTC
cdr3_aa: CASTNRGQETQYF

v_call: TRBV4-3
d_call: NA
clone_size: NA
j_call: TRBJ1-2
cdr3_nt: TGCGCCAGCAGCCAAGAGGCCCTACCTGAGAAGCAGTGGGATGGCTACACCTTC
cdr3_aa: CASSQEALPEKQWDGYTF

v_call: TRBV18
d_call: NA
clone_size: NA
j_call: TRBJ1-4
cdr3_nt: TGTGCCAGCTCACCATTCTCCGGCGTCGGGGGAACTAATGAAAAACTGTTTTTT
cdr3_aa: CASSPFSGVGGTNEKLFF

v_call: TRBV19
d_call: NA
clone_size: once
j_call: TRBJ1-3
cdr3_nt: TGTGCCAGTAGTCCAAGGCAAGGCTGGTCTGGAAACACCATATATTTT
cdr3_aa: CASSPRQGWSGNTIYF

v_call: TRBV11-2
d_call: NA
clone_size: NA
j_call: TRBJ1-1
cdr3_nt: TGTGCCAGCAGTCCACGGAGGGGGAACACTGAAGCTTTCTTT
cdr3_aa: CASSPRRGNTEAFF

v_call: TRBV27
d_call: TRBD1
clone_size: NA
j_call: TRBJ1-5
cdr3_nt: TGTGCCAGCGGCATCCACAGGGGTACTCAGCCCCAGCATTTT
cdr3_aa: CASGIHRGTQPQHF

v_call: TRBV2
d_call: NA
clone_size: NA
j_call: TRBJ1-1
cdr3_nt: TGTGCCAGCAGGGAATCAGGGTGGGGAGGTGAAGCTTTCTTT
cdr3_aa: CASRESGWGGEAFF

v_call: TRBV5-1
d_call: NA
clone_size: NA
j_call: TRBJ1-6
cdr3_nt: TGCGCCAGCAGCTCGGACACGACAGAGTCCTATAATTCACCCCTCCACTTT
cdr3_aa: CASSSDTTESYNSPLHF

v_call: TRBV2
d_call: NA
clone_size: NA
j_call: TRBJ1-2
cdr3_nt: TGTGCCACCCAAGGAGATATTAACTATGGCTACACCTTC
cdr3_aa: CATQGDINYGYTF

v_call: TRBV6-5
d_call: NA
clone_size: NA
j_call: TRBJ1-6
cdr3_nt: TGTGCCAGCCAGAAGATCTATAATTCACCCCTCCACTTT
cdr3_aa: CASQKIYNSPLHF

v_call: TRBV3-1/TRBV3-2
d_call: NA
clone_size: NA
j_call: TRBJ2-2
cdr3_nt: TGTGCCAGCAGTCCCTTCGGGGGCCCCTTCAACACCGGGGAGCTGTTTTTT
cdr3_aa: CASSPFGGPFNTGELFF

v_call: TRBV19
d_call: NA
clone_size: NA
j_call: TRBJ1-1
cdr3_nt: TGTGCCAGTAGTAATCCCAGGATTATCGGGATGAACACTGAAGCTTTCTTT
cdr3_aa: CASSNPRIIGMNTEAFF